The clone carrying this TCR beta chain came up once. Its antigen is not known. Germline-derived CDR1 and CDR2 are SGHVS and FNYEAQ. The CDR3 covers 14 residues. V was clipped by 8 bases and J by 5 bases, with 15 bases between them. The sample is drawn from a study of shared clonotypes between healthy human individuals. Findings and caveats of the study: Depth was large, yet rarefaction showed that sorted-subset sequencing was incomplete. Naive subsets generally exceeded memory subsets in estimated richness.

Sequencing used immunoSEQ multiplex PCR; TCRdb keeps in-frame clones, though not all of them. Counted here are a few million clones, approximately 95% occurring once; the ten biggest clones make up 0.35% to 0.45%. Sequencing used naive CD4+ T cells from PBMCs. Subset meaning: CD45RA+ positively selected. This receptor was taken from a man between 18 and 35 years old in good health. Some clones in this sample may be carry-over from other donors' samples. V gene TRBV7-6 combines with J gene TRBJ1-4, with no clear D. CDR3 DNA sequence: TGTGCCAGCGCCCAGGACGGATTAAATGAAAAACTGTTTTTT. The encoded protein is CASAQDGLNEKLFF.